Many counts were recorded for the clone carrying this T cell receptor (beta chain). Its antigen is not identified. Germline CDR1 is MDHEN and CDR2 is SYDVKM. The CDR3 spans 14 residues. The ends were cut back, 3 bases at V and 0 bases at J, with 5 bases in the middle. 5'-RACE, quantitative and with molecular barcodes, yielded the TCR beta libraries. Each CDR3 protein gets one entry after TCRdb re-called the 5' RACE reads with MiXCR. The sample shows hundreds of thousands of distinct CDR3 sequences, about 11% of them seen only once. The data were taken from a study of CD8 T cells in ankylosing spondylitis. Study-level results: Disease-linked clones had a CD8+ phenotype and relatively low frequency in peripheral blood. Some of these motif variants have turned up before, in reports on reactive arthritis synovial fluid and blood. About 8 highly homologous variants made up a TCR beta motif that seemed to typify ankylosing spondylitis blood.

Material: blood, either unsorted or a sorted T cell fraction (not recorded which). The sequence was collected from a male donor with ankylosing spondylitis or in good health (not recorded which). The genes are TRBV28 and TRBJ2-2; D is ambiguous. The chain's CDR3 is CASSFEPNTGELFF. CDR3 nucleotides: TGTGCCAGCAGTTTTGAACCGAACACCGGGGAGCTGTTTTTT.